This T cell receptor (beta chain) was found in a study of blood T cell repertoires in COVID-19. About the study: Donors in the United States, Italy and Spain gave samples during acute or convalescent COVID-19. PBMCs, B-cell-depleted T cells, or T cells provided the cDNA or gDNA that made up the material.

Trimming removed 2 bases from V and 0 bases from J; junction bases left unmatched: 7. The CDR3 totals 18 residues. CDR1 LGHDT and CDR2 YNNKEL come from the germline V gene (reference sequence). In the authors' methods: Amplifying reference gene primers gave estimates of nucleated cell counts. The protocol was immunoSEQ multiplex PCR, while the TCRdb copy is restricted to in-frame clones and leaves out a portion. The V and J calls and clone size were taken over from that table, and D and trimming were inferred from the DNA. The table has over 10,000 clones, less than 90% seen once; the top ten hold just over 50%.

The chain recombines TRBV3-1 (or the pseudogene TRBV3-2) with TRBJ2-6, with 7 bases that match TRBD1. Input material: peripheral blood. The source is a man older than 75 with acute or convalescent COVID-19. DNA of the CDR3: TGTGCCAGCAGCCAACGGCCAGGGGGTTCCTCTGGGGCCAACGTCCTGACTTTC. This sequence encodes CASSQRPGGSSGANVLTF.